The 23 T cell receptor beta chains reported below all come from one sample, sequenced in a study of blood T cell repertoires in COVID-19 (dated by TCRdb to about 2020). The library came from the immunoSEQ multiplex PCR assay. The immuneACCESS repertoire file appears here via TCRdb, limited to in-frame rearrangements. These files lack a portion of the clones; in checked studies, under half of the deficit traces to unresolved V genes, and the cause of the others is not known. The sample includes about 220,000 clones, with about nine tenths observed a single time. The ten top clones hold about 2.2% of the sample. Sequenced material: peripheral blood. All receptors derive from a young man who had recovered from COVID-19.

With respect to this clone: Other DNA sequences from this sample encode an identical CDR3 as well. The V call is TRBV4-3, the J call TRBJ2-3; 7 bases agree with TRBD2. This CDR3 has 14 residues. Germline V lookup: CDR1 LGHNA, CDR2 YSLEER. The trim removed 4 bases at V and 0 bases at J, leaving 1 base unmatched. This CDR3 reads CASSRGGSTDTQYF. CDR3 nucleotides: TGCGCCAGCAGCCGGGGGGGAAGCACAGATACGCAGTATTTT.

In its sample, this clone was seen once. The chain joins TRBV14 to TRBJ2-5, with 9 bases fitting TRBD2. The junction had 4 bases not matched to a gene; V was cut back by 3 bases and J by 5 bases. CDR3 length: 14 residues. The germline gives CDR1 SGHDN, CDR2 FVKESK. CDR3 DNA sequence: TGTGCCAGCAGCCAGTCGAGCGGGGGGGAGACCCAGTACTTC. This codes for CASSQSSGGETQYF.

This sequence joins TRBV10-3 and TRBJ1-3, with TRBD1 matching 7 bases. The germline V gene encodes CDR1 ENHRY and CDR2 SYGVKD. The CDR3 extends over 16 amino acids. V shed 7 bases, J shed 2 bases, and the junction held 11 bases outside the gene matches. CDR3 DNA sequence: TGTGCCATCACCCGGGAAGGGGGCGAGCCTGGAAACACCATATATTTT. Its protein product is CAITREGGEPGNTIYF.

V and J are TRBV5-1 and TRBJ1-4, with D possibly matching TRBD1 (6 bases). Germline-derived CDR1 and CDR2 are SGHRS and YFSETQ. The CDR3 spans 15 residues. V dropped 4 bases and J dropped 5 bases, with 15 bases sitting between them. CDR3 sequence: CASSRGGGLNEKLFF. The CDR3 DNA follows: TGCGCCAGCAGCCGCGGGGGCGGGCTCAATGAAAAACTGTTTTTT.

This clone was counted once. The chain employs TRBV30 and TRBJ2-2, with a weak D call TRBD1 (6 bases). Per germline, CDR1 GTSNPN and CDR2 SVGIG (reference sequence). V lost 2 bases to trimming and J lost 0 bases, with 10 bases between them. The CDR3 contains 15 residues. CDR3 loop: CAWSPGATNTGELFF. CDR3 in DNA: TGTGCCTGGAGTCCAGGGGCCACGAACACCGGGGAGCTGTTTTTT.

The CDR3 loop is CASSHYRENTGELFF. The CDR3 nucleotides read TGTGCCAGCTCCCATTACAGGGAGAACACCGGGGAGCTGTTTTTT. This sequence joins TRBV6-6 and TRBJ2-2, with a tentative D call TRBD1 (6 bases). The V and J ends lost 8 bases and 1 base respectively, with 14 bases between them. The CDR3 contains 15 residues. Germline CDR1 reads MNHNY; CDR2 reads SVGAGI (reference sequence).

This chain connects TRBV27 to TRBJ2-2, with 9 bases identical to TRBD1. With 2 bases clipped from V and 3 bases from J, the junction kept 10 bases outside the gene matches. The CDR3 covers 18 residues. Germline CDR1 MNHEY, CDR2 SMNVEV (reference sequence). CDR3 sequence reads: CASSLISVQGADTGELFF. The CDR3 DNA follows: TGTGCCAGCAGTTTAATTTCGGTACAGGGGGCGGACACCGGGGAGCTGTTTTTT.

The chain uses TRBV10-3 and TRBJ1-2, with TRBD1 matching over 11 bases. The V gene end was trimmed by 0 bases and the J gene end by 8 bases; junction bases not matched to a gene: 5. The germline CDR1 and CDR2 sequences are ENHRY and SYGVKD. The length of the CDR3 is 15 residues. The CDR3 sequence: CAISESLGQGDGYTF. In DNA form, the CDR3 reads TGTGCCATCAGTGAGTCTTTGGGACAGGGGGACGGCTACACCTTC.

This CDR3 reads CATSRVLHQPQHF. DNA for the CDR3: TGTGCCACCAGCAGAGTCCTCCATCAGCCCCAGCATTTT. J is TRBJ1-5 and V is TRBV15; D gene ambiguous. Per germline, CDR1 LNHNV and CDR2 YYDKDF (reference sequence). The CDR3 contains 13 residues. The V and J ends lost 1 base and 5 bases respectively, with 6 bases between them. The full variable domain, completed using reference TRBV15 and TRBJ1-5, is DAMVIQNPRYQVTQFGKPVTLSCSQTLNHNVMYWYQQKSSQAPKLLFHYYDKDFNNEADTPDNFQSRRPNTSFCFLDIRSPGLGDTAMYLCATSRVLHQPQHFGDGTRLSIL.

V is TRBV6-5 and J is TRBJ1-6; 8 nucleotides agree with TRBD1. The length of the CDR3 is 13 residues. Germline V gene data show CDR1 as MNHEY and CDR2 as SVGAGI. The V and J ends lost 6 bases and 11 bases, in that order; junction bases with no gene match: 6. CDR3 in amino acids: CASRLTGDAPLHF. The CDR3 DNA is TGTGCCAGCAGGTTGACAGGGGACGCACCCCTCCACTTT.

Comments on this clone: Other nucleotide sequences in the sample specify the same CDR3. This chain uses TRBV5-6 with TRBJ1-2; D remains ambiguous. CDR1 is SGHDT, CDR2 YYEEEE, per germline. The CDR3 has 13 residues. V was clipped by 1 base and J by 2 bases, with 6 bases between them. This CDR3 reads CASSLRGNYGYTF. CDR3 DNA: TGTGCCAGCAGCTTGAGAGGGAACTATGGCTACACCTTC.

The CDR3, as DNA: TGTGCCAACCCGACAGGGGTGGGGAGTGAAGCTTTCTTT. Amino acid sequence: CANPTGVGSEAFF. The genes are TRBV2 and TRBJ1-1; 8 positions match TRBD1. V shed 10 bases, J shed 7 bases, and the junction held 11 bases outside the gene matches. CDR1 and CDR2 from the germline V gene are SNHLY and FYNNEI. The CDR3 totals 13 residues.

The chain links TRBV5-4 to TRBJ2-7, with TRBD2 matching over 9 bases. J gave up 4 bases and V 1 base, and 3 bases lay outside the gene matches. Per the germline V gene, CDR1 is SGHNT and CDR2 is YYREEE (reference sequence). The length of the CDR3 is 14 residues. Here the CDR3 reads CASSLTAGGYEQYF. The CDR3 coding sequence is TGTGCCAGCAGCTTGACAGCGGGGGGTTACGAGCAGTACTTC.

Worth noting for this clone: A read error may account for a junction end that differs from germline. V gene TRBV10-1 combines with J gene TRBJ2-3; 8 nucleotides align to TRBD2. The CDR3 length is 16 residues. Germline V gene data show CDR1 as WNHNN and CDR2 as SYGVQD (reference sequence). Written as DNA, the CDR3 is TGCGCCAGCAGTCAGTCAGCGGGGGCGGGCACAGATACGCAGTATTTT. It yields the protein CASSQSAGAGTDTQYF.

The chain combines TRBV5-4 with TRBJ2-1, with D perhaps matching TRBD2 (5 bases). Deletions cut 5 bases from V and 7 bases from J, with 16 bases between. CDR1 and CDR2 from the germline V gene are SGHNT and YYREEE (reference sequence). The CDR3 covers 14 residues. The DNA of the CDR3 is TGTGCCAGCAGGCTGGAAGTAGCGCTTAATGAGCAGTTCTTC. Its translation: CASRLEVALNEQFF.

V usage is TRBV6-5 and J usage is TRBJ2-3; the D gene is possibly TRBD2 (7 bases). V was shortened by 2 bases and J by 1 base, with 13 bases between the two germline ends. The CDR3 has 16 amino acids. The germline CDR1 and CDR2 sequences are MNHEY and SVGAGI. CDR3 nucleotides: TGTGCCAGCAGTTACGAGGGGGGGGCAGGCACAGATACGCAGTATTTT. As protein: CASSYEGGAGTDTQYF.

This chain connects TRBV3-1 (or the pseudogene TRBV3-2) to TRBJ2-5; D is undetermined. Germline V gene lookup returns CDR1 LGHDT and CDR2 YNNKEL (reference sequence). V was pared by 3 bases and J by 4 bases, with 6 bases between. CDR3 length: 12 amino acids. As DNA, the CDR3 is TGTGCCAGCAGCCAGAGTTTAGAGACCCAGTACTTC. Its translation: CASSQSLETQYF.

CDR3 amino acids: CASSDGGARGYTF. The CDR3 nucleotides read TGCGCCAGCAGTGATGGGGGGGCGCGCGGCTACACCTTC. J is TRBJ1-2 and V is TRBV10-1; the D gene is possibly TRBD1 (6 bases). The CDR3 loop spans 13 amino acids. In germline, CDR1 is WNHNN, CDR2 SYGVQD (reference sequence). V gave up 3 bases and J gave up 8 bases, with 13 bases separating them.

The gene calls are TRBV15 and TRBJ1-2; no clear D gene. There are 14 residues in the CDR3. V shed 5 bases and J shed 2 bases, with 12 bases lying between them. CDR1 and CDR2 from the germline V gene are LNHNV and YYDKDF (reference sequence). The CDR3 here is CATSPRRGNYGYTF. The CDR3 region has the DNA TGTGCCACCAGCCCGCGGCGCGGAAACTATGGCTACACCTTC.

The V gene is TRBV6-5, the J gene TRBJ1-3, with D maybe TRBD1 (6 bases). V lost 0 bases and J lost 1, with 10 bases in between. The CDR3 covers 16 residues. Germline CDR1 is MNHEY and CDR2 is SVGAGI. The CDR3 DNA reads as TGTGCCAGCAGTTACTCGTACGGGACATCTGGAAACACCATATATTTT. This gives the protein CASSYSYGTSGNTIYF.

CDR3 residues: CASSYYTKISGNTIYF. The CDR3 nucleotides are TGTGCCAGCAGTTATTACACTAAAATCTCTGGAAACACCATATATTTT. The chain couples TRBV6-5 to TRBJ1-3; D not resolved. V gave up 3 bases and J gave up 0 bases, with 12 bases separating them. Germline V gene lookup returns CDR1 MNHEY and CDR2 SVGAGI. This CDR3 has 16 amino acids.

The chain recombines TRBV5-6 with TRBJ1-2, with D maybe TRBD1 (5 bases). The germline V gene has CDR1 SGHDT and CDR2 YYEEEE. The CDR3 is 16 amino acids. Trimming left V 4 bases short and J 4 bases short, with 20 bases between. For the CDR3, the DNA is TGTGCCAGCAGCATAGATCCGGGGGGATTGGGCTATGGCTACACCTTC. As protein: CASSIDPGGLGYGYTF.

The chain couples TRBV11-3 to TRBJ1-3; 7 bases agree with TRBD1. Looked up from germline, CDR1 is SGHNT and CDR2 is YENEEA. Trimming at V came to 5 bases and at J to 0 bases, leaving 10 bases not matched to a gene. The CDR3 contains 17 residues. For the CDR3, the DNA is TGTGCCAGCAGCCCGCCGCCGGGACAGAGCTCTGGAAACACCATATATTTT. The encoded protein is CASSPPPGQSSGNTIYF.